Listed below are T cell receptor beta chains from one sample, sequenced in a study of T-cell reconstitution after alpha-beta-depleted transplantation in children. TCRdb re-analysed the PCR reads in MiXCR, keeping a single row per CDR3 protein. The sample records approximately 500,000 distinct CDR3 sequences, more than 20% being singletons. Specimen: PBMCs, collected before TCRalphabeta/CD19-depleted stem cell transplant. Every receptor here comes from a boy younger than two with Wiskott-Aldrich syndrome, due to receive a stem cell transplant. Each CDR3 is given with its conserved first and last residue. The D gene is left open where the match is weak. For some rows the clone size is stated as once, few or many, or as a class when expanded; others skip it.

d_call: NA
j_call: TRBJ2-1
clone_size: NA
v_call: TRBV20-1
cdr3_aa: CSARVPPSGRSYNEQFF
cdr3_nt: TGCAGTGCTAGAGTCCCCCCTTCCGGGAGATCCTACAATGAGCAGTTCTTC

d_call: NA
j_call: TRBJ2-5
clone_size: NA
v_call: TRBV9
cdr3_aa: CASSGPGETGGQETQYF
cdr3_nt: TGTGCCAGCAGCGGCCCGGGAGAGACGGGTGGGCAAGAGACCCAGTACTTC

d_call: NA
j_call: TRBJ2-1
clone_size: NA
v_call: TRBV7-2
cdr3_aa: CASSFVSPGYNEQFF
cdr3_nt: TGTGCCAGCAGCTTCGTTTCTCCGGGTTACAATGAGCAGTTCTTC

d_call: NA
j_call: TRBJ2-3
clone_size: NA
v_call: TRBV7-6
cdr3_aa: CASSFLTGSSTDTQYF
cdr3_nt: TGTGCCAGCAGCTTTTTGACGGGGAGCTCCACAGATACGCAGTATTTT

d_call: NA
j_call: TRBJ2-1
clone_size: NA
v_call: TRBV6-1
cdr3_aa: CASSPRWTRSSYNEQFF
cdr3_nt: TGTGCCAGCAGCCCCCGGTGGACCAGAAGCTCCTACAATGAGCAGTTCTTC

d_call: NA
j_call: TRBJ1-4
clone_size: few
v_call: TRBV20-1
cdr3_aa: CSARPRWGERKKLFF
cdr3_nt: TGCAGTGCTAGGCCCCGATGGGGTGAACGGAAAAAACTGTTTTTT

d_call: TRBD2
j_call: TRBJ2-2
clone_size: NA
v_call: TRBV12-3/TRBV12-4
cdr3_aa: CASSLTGTGSLVGGLAGIGELFF
cdr3_nt: TGTGCCAGCAGTTTAACGGGGACAGGGTCTCTTGTCGGTGGACTAGCGGGAATAGGGGAGCTGTTTTTT

d_call: NA
j_call: TRBJ2-3
clone_size: NA
v_call: TRBV20-1
cdr3_aa: CSARAPNTQYF
cdr3_nt: TGCAGTGCTAGAGCTCCTAATACGCAGTATTTT

d_call: TRBD2
j_call: TRBJ2-3
clone_size: NA
v_call: TRBV5-1
cdr3_aa: CASSLEREALDTQYF
cdr3_nt: TGCGCCAGCAGCTTGGAGCGGGAGGCGTTAGATACGCAGTATTTT

d_call: NA
j_call: TRBJ2-1
clone_size: NA
v_call: TRBV10-3
cdr3_aa: CAISGTTHPVGNEQFF
cdr3_nt: TGTGCCATCAGTGGGACTACCCACCCGGTCGGCAATGAGCAGTTCTTC

d_call: TRBD2
j_call: TRBJ2-1
clone_size: once
v_call: TRBV27
cdr3_aa: CASSTPGGTSGRNNEQFF
cdr3_nt: TGTGCCAGCAGTACCCCGGGCGGGACTAGCGGGAGGAACAATGAGCAGTTCTTC

d_call: NA
j_call: TRBJ1-5
clone_size: few
v_call: TRBV24-1
cdr3_aa: CATEGDSNQPQHF
cdr3_nt: TGTGCCACCGAGGGAGATAGCAATCAGCCCCAGCATTTT

d_call: NA
j_call: TRBJ1-2
clone_size: NA
v_call: TRBV28
cdr3_aa: CASSTDNLYGYTF
cdr3_nt: TGTGCCAGCAGTACGGACAACCTCTATGGCTACACCTTC

d_call: NA
j_call: TRBJ1-1
clone_size: many
v_call: TRBV5-1
cdr3_aa: CASSLQKGTEAFF
cdr3_nt: TGCGCCAGCAGCCTCCAGAAGGGTACTGAAGCTTTCTTT

d_call: NA
j_call: TRBJ2-6
clone_size: NA
v_call: TRBV5-1
cdr3_aa: CASSLVTSGANVLTF
cdr3_nt: TGCGCCAGCAGCTTGGTTACCTCTGGGGCCAACGTCCTGACTTTC

d_call: NA
j_call: TRBJ2-3
clone_size: few
v_call: TRBV7-6
cdr3_aa: CASSASVFSPDTQYF
cdr3_nt: TGTGCCAGCAGCGCTAGCGTTTTTAGCCCAGATACGCAGTATTTT

d_call: NA
j_call: TRBJ1-1
clone_size: NA
v_call: TRBV12-3/TRBV12-4
cdr3_aa: CASYRRTEAFF
cdr3_nt: TGTGCCAGCTACAGGAGGACTGAAGCTTTCTTT

d_call: NA
j_call: TRBJ2-3
clone_size: once
v_call: TRBV7-2
cdr3_aa: CASTPLDTQYF
cdr3_nt: TGTGCCAGCACCCCCTTGGATACGCAGTATTTT

d_call: NA
j_call: TRBJ2-3
clone_size: few
v_call: TRBV20-1
cdr3_aa: CSALGRADTQYF
cdr3_nt: TGCAGTGCTCTGGGAAGGGCAGATACGCAGTATTTT

d_call: NA
j_call: TRBJ1-2
clone_size: once
v_call: TRBV20-1
cdr3_aa: CSARDRGPYGYTF
cdr3_nt: TGCAGTGCTAGAGATCGGGGGCCCTATGGCTACACCTTC

d_call: TRBD2
j_call: TRBJ2-7
clone_size: NA
v_call: TRBV5-1
cdr3_aa: CASSLGGLEVHEQYF
cdr3_nt: TGCGCCAGCAGCTTAGGTGGACTAGAAGTACACGAGCAGTACTTC

d_call: NA
j_call: TRBJ2-5
clone_size: few
v_call: TRBV2
cdr3_aa: CASSEYGNQETQYF
cdr3_nt: TGTGCCAGCAGTGAATATGGGAATCAAGAGACCCAGTACTTC

d_call: TRBD1
j_call: TRBJ2-7
clone_size: few
v_call: TRBV27
cdr3_aa: CASTSMDRPYYEQYF
cdr3_nt: TGTGCCAGCACTTCAATGGACAGGCCGTACTACGAGCAGTACTTC

d_call: NA
j_call: TRBJ2-3
clone_size: few
v_call: TRBV29-1
cdr3_aa: CSVGDPLTRQGTDTQYF
cdr3_nt: TGCAGCGTTGGCGACCCCTTAACCCGACAGGGCACAGATACGCAGTATTTT

d_call: NA
j_call: TRBJ2-1
clone_size: NA
v_call: TRBV7-9
cdr3_aa: CASSFPRERAGHEQFF
cdr3_nt: TGTGCCAGCAGCTTCCCCCGAGAACGGGCCGGACATGAGCAGTTCTTC

d_call: TRBD1
j_call: TRBJ2-7
clone_size: NA
v_call: TRBV6-1
cdr3_aa: CASSLWGQGYEQYF
cdr3_nt: TGTGCCAGCAGCCTATGGGGACAGGGCTACGAGCAGTACTTC

d_call: NA
j_call: TRBJ2-2
clone_size: few
v_call: TRBV7-2
cdr3_aa: CASTRQGNTGELFF
cdr3_nt: TGTGCCAGCACCCGGCAGGGGAACACCGGGGAGCTGTTTTTT

d_call: NA
j_call: TRBJ2-2
clone_size: NA
v_call: TRBV5-1
cdr3_aa: CASSNRTGHTGELFF
cdr3_nt: TGCGCCAGCAGCAACCGGACGGGCCACACCGGGGAGCTGTTTTTT

d_call: NA
j_call: TRBJ2-1
clone_size: NA
v_call: TRBV29-1
cdr3_aa: CSVEDPRGEGHQYNEQFF
cdr3_nt: TGCAGCGTTGAAGATCCCAGGGGAGAGGGCCACCAATACAATGAGCAGTTCTTC

d_call: NA
j_call: TRBJ1-2
clone_size: many
v_call: TRBV12-3/TRBV12-4
cdr3_aa: CASSLTRDSGGYTF
cdr3_nt: TGTGCCAGCAGTTTGACGAGGGATTCGGGGGGCTACACCTTC

d_call: NA
j_call: TRBJ2-6
clone_size: NA
v_call: TRBV2
cdr3_aa: CASSKTGIGANVLTF
cdr3_nt: TGTGCCAGCAGTAAAACAGGGATCGGGGCCAACGTCCTGACTTTC

d_call: NA
j_call: TRBJ2-1
clone_size: NA
v_call: TRBV11-1
cdr3_aa: CASREGGSEQFF
cdr3_nt: TGTGCCAGCAGGGAGGGGGGTAGTGAGCAGTTCTTC

d_call: TRBD2
j_call: TRBJ2-1
clone_size: NA
v_call: TRBV28
cdr3_aa: CASSFWTSGYNEQFF
cdr3_nt: TGTGCCAGCAGTTTCTGGACTAGCGGTTACAATGAGCAGTTCTTC

d_call: TRBD2
j_call: TRBJ2-1
clone_size: NA
v_call: TRBV24-1
cdr3_aa: CATSDFAAGANEQFF
cdr3_nt: TGTGCCACCAGTGATTTCGCAGCGGGGGCCAATGAGCAGTTCTTC

d_call: TRBD2
j_call: TRBJ2-3
clone_size: few
v_call: TRBV20-1
cdr3_aa: CSASLRGLADTDTQYF
cdr3_nt: TGCAGTGCTAGCCTAAGGGGACTAGCCGACACAGATACGCAGTATTTT

d_call: NA
j_call: TRBJ2-3
clone_size: NA
v_call: TRBV5-1
cdr3_aa: CASSLPTAGPYTDTQYF
cdr3_nt: TGCGCCAGCAGCTTACCGACAGCCGGTCCCTACACAGATACGCAGTATTTT

d_call: NA
j_call: TRBJ2-2
clone_size: NA
v_call: TRBV5-1
cdr3_aa: CASSRLESGELFF
cdr3_nt: TGCGCCAGCAGCCGACTAGAATCCGGGGAGCTGTTTTTT

d_call: TRBD1
j_call: TRBJ1-2
clone_size: few
v_call: TRBV28
cdr3_aa: CASIRGDNYGYTF
cdr3_nt: TGTGCCAGCATCAGGGGGGACAACTATGGCTACACCTTC

d_call: TRBD2
j_call: TRBJ2-3
clone_size: once
v_call: TRBV29-1
cdr3_aa: CSVVPLAGGSTDTQYF
cdr3_nt: TGCAGCGTTGTTCCCCTAGCGGGAGGCAGCACAGATACGCAGTATTTT

d_call: TRBD1
j_call: TRBJ2-7
clone_size: NA
v_call: TRBV5-1
cdr3_aa: CASSTAGTGFTYEQYF
cdr3_nt: TGCGCCAGCAGCACCGCCGGGACAGGATTTACCTACGAGCAGTACTTC

d_call: NA
j_call: TRBJ2-3
clone_size: few
v_call: TRBV12-3/TRBV12-4
cdr3_aa: CASSGFLGTHTQYF
cdr3_nt: TGTGCCAGCAGCGGATTCCTAGGTACCCATACGCAGTATTTT

d_call: TRBD1
j_call: TRBJ2-3
clone_size: few
v_call: TRBV5-1
cdr3_aa: CASSYGTGGADTQYF
cdr3_nt: TGCGCCAGCAGCTACGGGACAGGGGGCGCAGATACGCAGTATTTT

d_call: NA
j_call: TRBJ2-7
clone_size: NA
v_call: TRBV2
cdr3_aa: CASSEMYEQYF
cdr3_nt: TGTGCCAGCAGTGAAATGTACGAGCAGTACTTC

d_call: NA
j_call: TRBJ1-5
clone_size: few
v_call: TRBV11-2
cdr3_aa: CASSLEFNQPQHF
cdr3_nt: TGTGCCAGCAGCTTAGAGTTTAATCAGCCCCAGCATTTT

d_call: NA
j_call: TRBJ2-7
clone_size: few
v_call: TRBV28
cdr3_aa: CASSSGPFYEQYF
cdr3_nt: TGTGCCAGCAGTTCCGGGCCATTCTACGAGCAGTACTTC

d_call: TRBD2
j_call: TRBJ2-1
clone_size: NA
v_call: TRBV7-9
cdr3_aa: CASSLISGRGNEQFF
cdr3_nt: TGTGCCAGCAGCTTAATTAGCGGGAGAGGCAATGAGCAGTTCTTC

d_call: NA
j_call: TRBJ1-5
clone_size: few
v_call: TRBV7-9
cdr3_aa: CASSFGTHTKNQPQHF
cdr3_nt: TGTGCCAGCAGCTTCGGGACCCATACCAAAAATCAGCCCCAGCATTTT